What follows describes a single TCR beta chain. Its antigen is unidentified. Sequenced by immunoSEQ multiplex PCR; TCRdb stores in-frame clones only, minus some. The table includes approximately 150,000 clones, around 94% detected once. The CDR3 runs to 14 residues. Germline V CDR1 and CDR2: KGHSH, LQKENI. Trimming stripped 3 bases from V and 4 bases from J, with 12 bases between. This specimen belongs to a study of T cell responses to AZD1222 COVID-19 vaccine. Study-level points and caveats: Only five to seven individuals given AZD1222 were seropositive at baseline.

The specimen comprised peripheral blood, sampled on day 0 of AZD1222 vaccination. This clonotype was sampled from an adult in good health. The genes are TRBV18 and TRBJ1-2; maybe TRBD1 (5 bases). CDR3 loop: CASSPEQGSYGYTF. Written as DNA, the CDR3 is TGTGCCAGCTCACCGGAGCAGGGTAGCTATGGCTACACCTTC.